The 29 T cell receptor beta chains reported below all come from one sample, sequenced in a study of Graves' ophthalmopathy and Graves' hyperthyroidism. Scientists amplified the TCR beta CDR3 regions from RNA transcripts. An opening RT-PCR round employed HTBI primers and preceded a second-round multiplex PCR. TCRdb ran MiXCR on the multiplex PCR reads and lists one entry per CDR3 protein. The data hold some 1.1 million distinct CDR3 sequences, with roughly 35% observed a single time. The sequencing input was peripheral blood or thyroid tissue (not recorded which). Receptors were obtained from an adult man with Graves' hyperthyroidism.

In this sample, this clonotype turned up a few times. The V call is TRBV4-1, the J call TRBJ2-2, with a tentative D call TRBD1 (5 bases). CDR1 and CDR2 (germline): MGHRA, YSYEKL. This CDR3 comprises 14 residues. V lost 6 bases and J 5 bases, leaving 13 bases between the germline ends. The CDR3, as DNA: TGCGCCAGCAGACTTAAGACAGCAACCGGGGAGCTGTTTTTT. Translated: CASRLKTATGELFF.

V gene TRBV25-1 combines with J gene TRBJ2-5, with D possibly being TRBD2 (7 bases). V gave up 4 bases and J gave up 2 bases, with 14 bases separating them. Looked up from germline, CDR1 is MGHDK and CDR2 is SYGVNS. The CDR3 consists of 15 residues. CDR3 DNA: TGTGCCAGCAGTGGAGGGGGGGGCTTACAAGAGACCCAGTACTTC. It encodes CASSGGGGLQETQYF.

V usage is TRBV20-1 and J usage is TRBJ2-7; 8 nucleotides line up with TRBD2. Germline CDR1 and CDR2: DFQATT and SNEGSKA (reference sequence). V lost 1 base, J lost 2 bases, and 10 bases stayed unmatched. This CDR3 is built from 16 residues. CDR3 in DNA: TGCAGTGCTAGAGGGACGGGGGGGGCATCGGCCTACGAGCAGTACTTC. This translates into CSARGTGGASAYEQYF.

This clonotype was counted at least ten times. The V call is TRBV14, the J call TRBJ1-1; D is possibly TRBD1 (6 bases). Germline values: CDR1 SGHDN, CDR2 FVKESK. V was clipped by 1 base and J by 0 bases, with 12 bases between them. The CDR3 consists of 16 residues. The CDR3, as DNA: TGTGCCAGCAGCCAAGTACCAGGGGAAGTGAACACTGAAGCTTTCTTT. Protein: CASSQVPGEVNTEAFF.

This clonotype appeared many times. In DNA form, the CDR3 reads TGTGCCAGCACCCCCCCGGGACAGCGCTATGGCTACACCTTC. Translation gives CASTPPGQRYGYTF. J is TRBJ1-2 and V is TRBV11-2, with 7 bases lining up with TRBD1. V dropped 7 bases and J dropped 4; count of bases not matched to a gene: 9. Germline assignment: CDR1 SGHAT and CDR2 FQNNGV. The CDR3 consists of 14 residues.

This clonotype was seen a few times. A much bigger clone sits one base away, suggesting this may be a read error. The rearrangement links TRBV10-3 to TRBJ2-6; D is unclear. This CDR3 has 15 residues. The germline V gene encodes CDR1 ENHRY and CDR2 SYGVKD. CDR3 sequence reads: CASSYESSGANVLTF. As DNA, the CDR3 is TGTGCCAGCAGTTACGAGAGCTCTGGGGCCAACGTCCTGACTTTC.

This clonotype appeared many times. The chain recombines TRBV7-2 with TRBJ2-7; the match to TRBD1 covers 7 bases. V was clipped by 8 bases and J by 7 bases; unmatched bases: 11. Germline CDR1 SGHTA, CDR2 FQGNSA. This CDR3 has 13 amino acids. The CDR3 nucleotides are TGTGCCAGCGCTGGGACAGCAGGTTGGGAGCAGTACTTC. Encoded protein: CASAGTAGWEQYF.

The chain links TRBV20-1 to TRBJ1-5, with 10 bases fitting TRBD1. The junction had 12 bases not matched to a gene; V was cut back by 4 bases and J by 6 bases. The CDR3 consists of 16 residues. Germline V gene sequence: CDR1 DFQATT, CDR2 SNEGSKA (reference sequence). CDR3 sequence (DNA): TGCAGTGCTATCCTACCCCCGGGACAGGGGTTTCAGCCCCAGCATTTT. It specifies CSAILPPGQGFQPQHF.

This clonotype has at least ten counts. The gene calls are TRBV19 and TRBJ1-5; D not resolved. The CDR3 runs 12 residues. V was shortened by 6 bases and J by 7 bases, with 10 bases between the two germline ends. The V gene's germline CDR1 is LNHDA and CDR2 SQIVND (reference sequence). CDR3 DNA sequence: TGTGCCAGTAGCCGAGTAGGGCAGCCCCAGCATTTT. It yields the protein CASSRVGQPQHF.

This clonotype has a count of ten or more. The chain combines TRBV7-9 with TRBJ2-7; D call uncertain. From germline, CDR1 is SEHNR and CDR2 FQNEAQ (reference sequence). Trimming stripped 2 bases from V and 3 bases from J, with 8 bases between. The CDR3 contains 13 residues. The CDR3 DNA follows: TGTGCCAGCAGCTTATACGAAGGCTACGAGCAGTACTTC. This codes for CASSLYEGYEQYF. Full variable domain (missing parts from reference TRBV7-9 and TRBJ2-7): DTGVSQNPRHKITKRGQNVTFRCDPISEHNRLYWYRQTLGQGPEFLTYFQNEAQLEKSRLLSDRFSAERPKGSFSTLEIQRTEQGDSAMYLCASSLYEGYEQYFGPGTRLTVT.

The CDR3 protein is CASSGYSRGAADTQYF. As DNA, the CDR3 is TGTGCCAGCAGTGGGTACTCCCGGGGGGCCGCAGATACGCAGTATTTT. This sequence joins TRBV25-1 and TRBJ2-3, with a weak D call TRBD2 (7 bases). This CDR3 is built from 16 residues. V was pared by 4 bases and J by 4 bases, with 18 bases between. The germline V gene has CDR1 MGHDK and CDR2 SYGVNS.

As to this clonotype: A read error may explain this, as a much larger clone is one base away. V and J are TRBV7-9 and TRBJ2-7; TRBD1 aligns across 7 bases. This CDR3 has 17 amino acids. Germline CDR1 is SEHNR and CDR2 is FQNEAQ (reference sequence). J was trimmed by 7 bases and V by 6 bases; bases with no gene match: 21. CDR3 DNA sequence: TGTGCCAGCAGACCGGGACAGAGACAATTAGTATTGGGGGAGCAGTACTTC. This sequence encodes CASRPGQRQLVLGEQYF.

This clonotype has at least ten counts. This rearrangement joins TRBV19 to TRBJ2-7, with 7 bases aligning to TRBD2. CDR1 and CDR2 from the germline V gene are LNHDA and SQIVND (reference sequence). The CDR3 contains 14 residues. V dropped 3 bases and J dropped 2; count of bases not matched to a gene: 4. The CDR3 DNA follows: TGTGCCAGTAGTATCTCCACTAGCGCCTACGAGCAGTACTTC. Protein product: CASSISTSAYEQYF. The full variable domain, with the rest looked up from reference TRBV19 and TRBJ2-7, is DGGITQSPKYLFRKEGQNVTLSCEQNLNHDAMYWYRQDPGQGLRLIYYSQIVNDFQKGDIAEGYSVSREKKESFPLTVTSAQKNPTAFYLCASSISTSAYEQYFGPGTRLTVT.

Many counts were recorded for this clonotype. Its ends do not fully match the called genes, so a read error is possible. The CDR3 here is CASTYYYGKSF. The CDR3, as DNA: TGTGCCAGCACATACTATTACGGCAAGAGCTTC. J is TRBJ1-2 and V is TRBV7-8, with unresolved D. The CDR3 extends over 11 amino acids. The germline CDR1 and CDR2 sequences are SGHVS and FQNEAQ.

A word on this clonotype: The junction and the germline gene differ at one end; a read error may be behind it. The gene calls are TRBV15 and TRBJ1-2; D gene ambiguous. There are 11 residues in the CDR3. Germline V lookup: CDR1 LNHNV, CDR2 YYDKDF (reference sequence). CDR3 coding DNA: TGTGCCGCCAGCAGTCGGGATGGCTACACCTTC. Its translation: CAASSRDGYTF.

This clonotype was found a few times. The V call is TRBV3-1, the J call TRBJ1-1, with 7 bases matching TRBD1. The CDR3 is 15 residues long. V lost 4 bases and J lost 4; bases outside the gene matches: 9. CDR1 and CDR2 from the germline V gene are LGHDT and YNNKEL (reference sequence). Written as DNA, the CDR3 is TGTGCCAGCAGCCTTCACAGGGGCGGGAGCACTGAAGCTTTCTTT. Protein product: CASSLHRGGSTEAFF.

This clonotype was recorded at least ten times. The chain is built from TRBV25-1 and TRBJ1-4; D might be TRBD1 (5 bases). Trimming left V 1 base short and J 4 bases short, with 10 bases between. This CDR3 region has 15 residues. Germline values: CDR1 MGHDK, CDR2 SYGVNS. The CDR3 bases are TGTGCCAGCAGTGAATCACCAGGGTTTAATGAAAAACTGTTTTTT. Its protein is CASSESPGFNEKLFF.

The chain links TRBV7-2 to TRBJ2-7; D is ambiguous. The CDR3 runs 13 residues. V lost 5 bases, J lost 7 bases, and 15 bases lay in between. Per germline, CDR1 SGHTA and CDR2 FQGNSA. CDR3 DNA sequence: TGTGCCAGCAGCGCGATAGGGCCCCATGAGCAGTACTTC. Encoded protein: CASSAIGPHEQYF.

The chain couples TRBV5-5 to TRBJ2-2; 7 bases agree with TRBD1. This CDR3 is built from 18 residues. Germline V gives CDR1 SGHKS, CDR2 YYEKEE (reference sequence). The V gene end was trimmed by 3 bases and the J gene end by 7 bases; junction bases not matched to a gene: 18. In DNA, the CDR3 is TGTGCCAGCAGCTCGACCGACAGGGTTGTGGCGATGAACGGGGAGCTGTTTTTT. It encodes CASSSTDRVVAMNGELFF.

At least ten counts were recorded for this clonotype. This chain's CDR3 is CASSPDRANQPQHF. The CDR3 coding sequence is TGTGCCAGCTCCCCAGACAGGGCAAATCAGCCCCAGCATTTT. The chain has TRBV18 and TRBJ1-5; 7 bases map to TRBD1. J gave up 4 bases and V 6 bases, and 6 bases lay outside the gene matches. The germline V gene encodes CDR1 KGHSH and CDR2 LQKENI. The CDR3 loop spans 14 amino acids.

V gene TRBV7-2 combines with J gene TRBJ2-1, with TRBD1 matching over 9 bases. There are 14 residues in the CDR3. V was pared by 5 bases and J by 3 bases, with 2 bases of the junction left unmatched. CDR1 is SGHTA, CDR2 FQGNSA, per germline. CDR3 sequence: CASSLTGGYNEQFF. The CDR3 DNA follows: TGTGCCAGCAGCCTGACAGGGGGCTACAATGAGCAGTTCTTC.

This clonotype was counted many times. The chain combines TRBV7-9 with TRBJ2-2; maybe TRBD2 (6 bases). Germline V gene lookup returns CDR1 SEHNR and CDR2 FQNEAQ (reference sequence). Trimming pared 5 bases from V and 10 bases from J, leaving 8 bases between. The CDR3 sequence is 11 residues long. The CDR3: CASSPGVELFF. Written as DNA, the CDR3 is TGTGCCAGCAGCCCGGGGGTGGAGCTGTTTTTT.

The CDR3 sequence is CASRSYLSNQPQHF. The CDR3, as DNA: TGTGCCAGCAGATCCTACCTTAGCAATCAGCCCCAGCATTTT. V and J are TRBV6-5 and TRBJ1-5; the D is unclear. Germline CDR1 is MNHEY and CDR2 is SVGAGI. This CDR3 region has 14 residues. Trimming took off 6 bases at V and 0 bases at J, with 9 bases between the two ends.

This clonotype was seen ten or more times. This chain connects TRBV29-1 to TRBJ1-1; D unresolved. The CDR3 has 12 residues. The germline V gene encodes CDR1 SQVTM and CDR2 ANQGSEA. Trimming shortened V by 1 base and J by 1 base, and 4 bases separated the two germline ends. CDR3 in amino acids: CSVEGTNTEAFF. The CDR3 DNA reads TGCAGCGTTGAAGGAACGAACACTGAAGCTTTCTTT.

Regarding this clonotype: The germline gene is not matched at one end of the junction; a read error may be the cause. The chain uses TRBV2 and TRBJ2-5; 9 nucleotides line up with TRBD2. This CDR3 has 19 residues. The V gene's germline CDR1 is SNHLY and CDR2 FYNNEI. DNA for the CDR3: TGTGCCAGCAGCCTGAGTTGGACTAGCGAGGGGGGTTACCAAGAGACCGAGTACTTC. Translation: CASSLSWTSEGGYQETEYF.

Many counts were recorded for this clonotype. The V call is TRBV10-3, the J call TRBJ2-7; D may be TRBD2 (5 bases). The germline gives CDR1 ENHRY, CDR2 SYGVKD. The V end was cut by 4 bases, the J end by 4 bases, with 8 bases between. This CDR3 spans 12 amino acids. The CDR3 nucleotides are TGTGCCATCAGTGGGACTGGTTACGAGCAGTACTTC. Its protein is CAISGTGYEQYF.

A few counts support this clonotype. The V call is TRBV10-3, the J call TRBJ2-6, with TRBD2 as a possible D gene (6 bases). V was clipped by 11 bases and J by 0 bases, with 11 bases between them. CDR1 ENHRY and CDR2 SYGVKD come from the germline V gene. This CDR3 spans 14 amino acids. Written as DNA, the CDR3 is TGTGCCGCGTTGGGGGGCTCTGGGGCCAACGTCCTGACTTTC. Translation gives CAALGGSGANVLTF.

This clonotype has ten or more counts. The rearrangement uses TRBV20-1 and TRBJ2-2; D not resolved. Trimming stripped 0 bases from V and 4 bases from J, with 6 bases between. The CDR3 runs to 13 residues. Germline values: CDR1 DFQATT, CDR2 SNEGSKA (reference sequence). This chain's CDR3 is CSARDASTGELFF. The CDR3 region has the DNA TGCAGTGCTAGAGACGCGTCCACCGGGGAGCTGTTTTTT.

This clonotype came up many times. The chain combines TRBV12-3 or TRBV12-4 with TRBJ1-1; D may be TRBD1 (5 bases). With 6 bases removed from V and 3 bases from J, the gap between germline ends came to 17 bases. The CDR3 totals 15 residues. As DNA, the CDR3 is TGTGCCAGCAGACTTGAGTCCGGGGCGGACACTGAAGCTTTCTTT. Translated: CASRLESGADTEAFF.